These 27 T cell receptor beta chains were all obtained from the same sample, sequenced in a study of shared clonotypes between healthy human individuals. Some clones are missing from TCRdb's copy, which holds only in-frame ones; the method was immunoSEQ multiplex PCR. The sample has some 100,000 clones, over 65% seen once. The source material was memory CD8+ T cells sorted from blood. Subset indicated: CD45RO+ cells pooled with CCR7-negative TemRA cells. The source is a woman between 25 and 40 years old in good health.

This clone has ten or more counts. The chain employs TRBV27 and TRBJ2-2; TRBD2 matches at 7 bases. CDR1 is MNHEY, CDR2 SMNVEV, per germline (reference sequence). After removal of 6 bases from V and 4 bases from J, the junction contained 8 bases not matched to a gene. This CDR3 has 15 amino acids. CDR3 in amino acids: CASSTSVEGTGELFF. For the CDR3, the DNA is TGTGCCAGCAGCACTAGCGTTGAGGGCACCGGGGAGCTGTTTTTT.

The CDR3 spells CASTPRYPAGRNEQFF. CDR3 sequence (DNA): TGTGCCAGCACCCCTAGATATCCAGCGGGAAGGAATGAGCAGTTCTTC. V usage is TRBV28 and J usage is TRBJ2-1; 7 bases align to TRBD2. V was pared by 7 bases and J by 7 bases, with 16 bases of the junction left unmatched. Germline V lookup: CDR1 MDHEN, CDR2 SYDVKM. The CDR3 loop spans 16 amino acids.

The DNA for the CDR3 is TGTGCCAGCAGCTTAGAAGGAGGGTCCTACAATGAGCAGTTCTTC. Its protein product is CASSLEGGSYNEQFF. The chain is built from TRBV7-9 and TRBJ2-1; TRBD2 is a possible D gene (6 bases). Germline assignment: CDR1 SEHNR and CDR2 FQNEAQ (reference sequence). V was clipped by 1 base and J by 1 base, with 8 bases between them. This CDR3 spans 15 amino acids.

The CDR3 loop is CASSLERLAGVAGELFF. CDR3 in DNA: TGTGCCAGCAGCTTAGAACGACTAGCGGGAGTAGCCGGGGAGCTGTTTTTT. V gene TRBV11-2 combines with J gene TRBJ2-2; 12 nucleotides match TRBD2. The CDR3 length is 17 residues. The germline V gene has CDR1 SGHAT and CDR2 FQNNGV. Trimming removed 0 bases from V and 6 bases from J; junction bases left unmatched: 5.

CDR3 DNA sequence: TGCAGCGTTGAAAGTGGGGGGGATACGCAGTATTTT. It is translated as CSVESGGDTQYF. The rearrangement joins TRBV29-1 to TRBJ2-3, with a tentative D call TRBD2 (6 bases). V was cut by 2 bases and J by 6 bases, with 9 bases left in between. CDR3 size: 12 residues. Germline lookup yields CDR1 SQVTM and CDR2 ANQGSEA.

Comments on this clone: A far larger clone is a single base away, which makes a read error likely. This sample also contains other DNA sequences that code for the same CDR3. The chain combines TRBV19 with TRBJ2-3; TRBD1 agrees at 8 bases. Germline values: CDR1 LNHDA, CDR2 SQIVND (reference sequence). The CDR3 loop spans 15 amino acids. Unmatched junction bases numbered 11, after V lost 9 bases and J lost 3 bases. The CDR3 DNA follows: TGTGCCAGCCAACGACAGGGGATGGGTACAGATACGCAGTATTTT. Its translation: CASQRQGMGTDTQYF.

This chain joins TRBV18 and TRBJ2-7; D possibly corresponds to TRBD1 (6 bases). CDR3 size: 14 residues. V was pared by 6 bases and J by 2 bases, with 14 bases between. Germline V CDR1 and CDR2: KGHSH, LQKENI. CDR3: CASSHDRSAYEQYF. CDR3 DNA: TGTGCCAGCTCCCACGACAGGTCGGCCTACGAGCAGTACTTC.

J is TRBJ1-4 and V is TRBV28, with D uncertain. Germline CDR1 is MDHEN and CDR2 is SYDVKM. The ends were cut back, 5 bases at V and 2 bases at J, with 12 bases in the middle. The CDR3 sequence is 15 residues long. The CDR3 nucleotides are TGTGCCAGCAGTCCCCGGCTCCTCACTAATGAAAAACTGTTTTTT. Amino acids: CASSPRLLTNEKLFF.

This clone was picked up a small number of times. The V call is TRBV11-3, the J call TRBJ2-1; D unresolved. Between the trimmed V and J ends, which lost 0 bases and 7 bases, there was a span of 10 bases. Per germline, CDR1 SGHNT and CDR2 YENEEA. The CDR3 runs 14 residues. The CDR3 loop reads CASSLDGWANEQFF. The CDR3 region has the DNA TGTGCCAGCAGCTTAGATGGATGGGCGAATGAGCAGTTCTTC.

The chain joins TRBV30 to TRBJ2-1, with a possible D match to TRBD2 (5 bases). The CDR3 runs 19 residues. V was trimmed by 5 bases and J by 0 bases, leaving 26 bases between them. Germline CDR1 is GTSNPN and CDR2 is SVGIG (reference sequence). The CDR3 loop reads CAWEAGGWLTRRSYNEQFF. The CDR3 DNA reads TGTGCCTGGGAGGCCGGCGGGTGGTTAACGAGACGCTCCTACAATGAGCAGTTCTTC.

J is TRBJ2-5 and V is TRBV6-6, with D possibly being TRBD2 (5 bases). The V gene lost 5 bases and the J gene lost 0 bases, with 13 bases spanning the gap. This CDR3 is built from 15 residues. CDR1 and CDR2 (germline): MNHNY, SVGAGI (reference sequence). CDR3 amino acids: CASSPFDYYQETQYF. CDR3 in DNA: TGTGCCAGCAGTCCCTTTGACTATTACCAAGAGACCCAGTACTTC.

The V call is TRBV6-1, the J call TRBJ2-5; the D gene could be TRBD1 or TRBD2 (6 bases each). The CDR3 consists of 14 residues. Per the germline V gene, CDR1 is MNHNS and CDR2 is SASEGT. Trimming shortened V by 4 bases and J by 5 bases, and 14 bases separated the two germline ends. The CDR3 loop is CASSVTGGGETQYF. CDR3 DNA: TGTGCCAGCAGTGTGACCGGGGGCGGGGAGACCCAGTACTTC.

The chain is built from TRBV7-6 and TRBJ1-1; weak D call: TRBD1 (5 bases). Germline values: CDR1 SGHVS, CDR2 FNYEAQ. This CDR3 has 13 residues. The V and J ends lost 5 bases and 5 bases respectively, with 12 bases between them. The CDR3 loop is CASSPIDSTEAFF. The CDR3 DNA reads as TGTGCCAGCAGCCCTATAGACAGTACTGAAGCTTTCTTT.

For this clone: Here the CDR3 omits its conserved ending phenylalanine or tryptophan, so a read error is the likely source. The limits of the CDR3 on the DNA are not certain, so only TCRdb's listed CDR3 is given. The chain has TRBV20-1 and TRBJ1-2. The germline V gene encodes CDR1 DFQATT and CDR2 SNEGSKA (reference sequence). The CDR3 region is 10 residues in length, termini included. CDR3 sequence: CSAGKNGFPV.

The gene calls are TRBV7-9 and TRBJ2-7; 8 nucleotides align to TRBD1. CDR3 length equals 14 residues. The junction had 9 bases not matched to a gene; V was cut back by 5 bases and J by 6 bases. The V gene's germline CDR1 is SEHNR and CDR2 FQNEAQ (reference sequence). Here the CDR3 reads CASSPGQGGFEQYF. CDR3 coding DNA: TGTGCCAGCAGCCCCGGACAGGGAGGCTTCGAGCAGTACTTC.

The chain has TRBV7-8 and TRBJ2-1, with D perhaps matching TRBD2 (6 bases). Germline V CDR1 and CDR2: SGHVS, FQNEAQ. This CDR3 contains 18 residues. V shed 5 bases and J shed 0 bases, with 20 bases lying between them. The CDR3 DNA sequence: TGTGCCAGCAGCCCCCGTTCCGGGACTCCGAGCTCCTACAATGAGCAGTTCTTC. It encodes CASSPRSGTPSSYNEQFF. The whole variable domain, filled in from reference TRBV7-8 and TRBJ2-1, reads GAGVSQSPRYKVAKRGQDVALRCDPISGHVSLFWYQQALGQGPEFLTYFQNEAQLDKSGLPSDRFFAERPEGSVSTLKIQRTQQEDSAVYLCASSPRSGTPSSYNEQFFGPGTRLTVL.

The chain links TRBV29-1 to TRBJ2-3, with a possible D match to TRBD1 (6 bases). Germline assignment: CDR1 SQVTM and CDR2 ANQGSEA. V lost 0 bases and J lost 0, with 13 bases in between. CDR3 length: 16 amino acids. This CDR3 is CSVEDQVTGSTDTQYF. CDR3 bases: TGCAGCGTTGAAGATCAGGTGACAGGTAGCACAGATACGCAGTATTTT.

This clone is a singleton in its sample. V gene TRBV6-5 combines with J gene TRBJ1-1; 7 bases agree with TRBD1. Per the germline V gene, CDR1 is MNHEY and CDR2 is SVGAGI. Trimming at V came to 7 bases and at J to 0 bases, leaving 8 bases not matched to a gene. The CDR3 has 15 residues. For the CDR3, the DNA is TGTGCCAGCACGAACCGACAGGGAATGAACACTGAAGCTTTCTTT. Protein: CASTNRQGMNTEAFF.

This clone was seen at least ten times. The rearrangement uses TRBV25-1 and TRBJ1-6, with no clear D. The CDR3 is made up of 14 amino acids. In germline, CDR1 is MGHDK, CDR2 SYGVNS. Trimming left V 4 bases short and J 9 bases short, with 13 bases between. Here the CDR3 DNA reads TGTGCCAGCAGTGGGATGAGTGGCGGTTCACCCCTCCACTTT. It translates to CASSGMSGGSPLHF. The whole variable domain, filled in from reference TRBV25-1 and TRBJ1-6, reads EADIYQTPRYLVIGTGKKITLECSQTMGHDKMYWYQQDPGMELHLIHYSYGVNSTEKGDLSSESTVSRIRTEHFPLTLESARPSHTSQYLCASSGMSGGSPLHFGNGTRLTVT.

The chain carries TRBV4-2 and TRBJ2-7, with D tentatively TRBD2 (5 bases). Germline-derived CDR1 and CDR2 are LGHNA and YNFKEQ. This CDR3 region has 16 residues. Trimming pared 0 bases from V and 7 bases from J, leaving 19 bases between. CDR3: CASSQEGSRFWWEQYF. The CDR3 DNA sequence: TGTGCCAGCAGCCAAGAGGGGAGCAGATTCTGGTGGGAGCAGTACTTC.

V and J are TRBV28 and TRBJ2-1; 8 nucleotides align to TRBD1. This CDR3 comprises 16 residues. The V segment lost 6 bases and the J segment 4 bases; nucleotides outside the gene matches: 11. Germline V gives CDR1 MDHEN, CDR2 SYDVKM. The CDR3 here is CASSLGQGGSYNEQFF. The CDR3 DNA reads TGTGCCAGCAGCTTAGGACAGGGAGGTTCGTACAATGAGCAGTTCTTC.

This sequence joins TRBV11-2 and TRBJ1-1, with a weak D call TRBD1 (6 bases). V shed 4 bases and J shed 0 bases, with 15 bases lying between them. The CDR3 has 16 amino acids. CDR1 is SGHAT, CDR2 FQNNGV, per germline. CDR3 sequence: CASSSHSGGMNTEAFF. The CDR3 bases are TGTGCCAGCAGCTCCCACTCCGGGGGCATGAACACTGAAGCTTTCTTT. Supplemented by reference TRBV11-2 and TRBJ1-1, the full variable domain reads EAGVAQSPRYKIIEKRQSVAFWCNPISGHATLYWYQQILGQGPKLLIQFQNNGVVDDSQLPKDRFSAERLKGVDSTLKIQPAKLEDSAVYLCASSSHSGGMNTEAFFGQGTRLTVV.

The chain is built from TRBV2 and TRBJ2-1, with D possibly TRBD1 on 6 matching bases. The CDR3 spans 16 residues. Trimming stripped 5 bases from V and 0 bases from J, with 14 bases between. CDR1 and CDR2 from the germline V gene are SNHLY and FYNNEI. Here the CDR3 reads CASSTRDKSSYNEQFF. The CDR3 DNA sequence: TGTGCCAGCAGTACACGGGACAAGAGCTCCTACAATGAGCAGTTCTTC.

The chain uses TRBV5-4 and TRBJ1-2; TRBD1 agrees at 7 bases. CDR3 size: 15 residues. V shed 4 bases and J 2 bases; nucleotides not matched to a gene: 8. Looked up from germline, CDR1 is SGHNT and CDR2 is YYREEE (reference sequence). CDR3 DNA sequence: TGTGCCAGCAGCAACCCGGGACAGAGAAACTATGGCTACACCTTC. It encodes CASSNPGQRNYGYTF.

This chain links TRBV13 with TRBJ1-3, with 7 bases fitting TRBD1. Germline V gene lookup returns CDR1 PRHDT and CDR2 FYEKMQ (reference sequence). V lost 5 bases and J lost 7; bases outside the gene matches: 17. The CDR3 consists of 17 residues. Written as DNA, the CDR3 is TGTGCCAGCAGCACCCGACAGGGAATTAATGGCGGGAACACCATATATTTT. It yields the protein CASSTRQGINGGNTIYF.

This clone has a single count. The chain joins TRBV25-1 to TRBJ2-7; TRBD1 might be the D (5 bases). Germline CDR1 reads MGHDK; CDR2 reads SYGVNS. V was clipped by 5 bases and J by 2 bases, with 10 bases between them. This CDR3 is 13 amino acids long. The DNA of the CDR3 is TGTGCCAGCAGTCACCAGGACACCTACGAGCAGTACTTC. Residues: CASSHQDTYEQYF.

In its sample, this clone was seen many times. The rearrangement uses TRBV6-4 and TRBJ2-2; TRBD1 aligns across 7 bases. The length of the CDR3 is 13 residues. Per germline, CDR1 MRHNA and CDR2 SNTAGT. Germline trimming cut 2 bases from V and 7 bases from J; bases unmatched to any gene: 1. DNA for the CDR3: TGTGCCAGCAGTGACAGGGGGCACGGGGAGCTGTTTTTT. It yields the protein CASSDRGHGELFF.